This TCR beta chain was identified during a study of T-cell memory formation after mild COVID-19 (dated by TCRdb to about 2021). With regard to the full study: TCR sequence clusters from the two donors were found to be largely donor specific. In a couple of donors, T-cell clones that expanded and contracted after mild COVID-19 were tracked by sequencing TCRalpha and TCRbeta repertoires over time. Two young, previously healthy adult volunteers, one female and one male, were included in the cohort.

The CDR3 runs 14 residues from the cysteine to the phenylalanine. The CDR3 DNA has 42 bases and is translated from base 1. The germline ends are 9 bases apart after V is trimmed by 4 bases and J by 5 bases. CDR1 and CDR2, per the germline V gene, are SNHLY and FYNNEI. Points the paper makes about the study in general: Contracting CD4+ clones were found mainly in CM and EM memory subsets, while CD8+ clones were enriched in EMRA. The study covered only a couple of mild cases, and larger cohorts including severe cases with pre-infection samples were considered necessary. Clones that contracted from day 15 to 85 showed balanced CD4/CD8 phenotypes, whereas a second wave of clones that expanded from day 15 to 37 leaned towards CD4+. Some responding clones were found in pre-infection memory, which suggests that pre-existing cross-reactive memory T cells took part in the SARS-CoV-2 response. SARS-CoV-2 specificity of the second-wave clones peaking on day 37 was not confirmed.

Turning to this clonotype: Its antigen remains undetermined. The input lacks base qualities; no much larger clone sits a single base away.

Ficoll-Paque density gradient centrifugation was used to isolate PBMCs. The sequencer listed for this sample is Illumina NovaSeq 6000. Using 5'RACE with constant-segment primers, TCRalpha and TCRbeta cDNA libraries were constructed, with sample barcodes and unique molecular identifiers added in the process. RNA was extracted from every sample with Trizol reagent. Libraries were amplified in two PCR steps, with a second sample barcode and Illumina TruSeq adapters added in the second step. Sequencing of the libraries was done on an Illumina NovaSeq, producing 2 x 150 bp paired-end reads. Under the source paper's analysis protocol: With migec v1.2.7, reads were demultiplexed and then collapsed into UMI-guided consensus sequences. With mixcr v2.1.11, UMI consensuses were aligned to TRA and TRB V and J templates and assembled into clonotypes. A clonotype was counted as expanded or contracted only if both edgeR and NoisET called the change significant, with noise models trained on biological replicates. For edgeR calls, the thresholds were a false discovery rate-adjusted p below 0.01 and a log2 fold-change of 1. PCA with hierarchical clustering of max-normalized trajectories of the 1000 most abundant clonotypes was used as exploratory dynamics analysis. The CD4 or CD8 phenotype of responding clones was assigned using the separately sequenced CD4+ and CD8+ repertoires. Using fastp at Q25 and MiXCR, TCRdb reprocessed the public reads and kept productive beta chains. When rows share a CDR3 protein, they turn into one entry using the most common DNA and genes. V and J calls and clone size were set by TCRdb, not the authors. The sample table records nearly 250,000 distinct CDR3 sequences; 15% of these occur just once. The top ten clonotypes cover about 2% of the sample.

Sequenced: PBMCs or a T cell subset sorted from them (not recorded which). The V gene is TRBV2 and the J gene is TRBJ1-6, with the D gene not confidently named. This receptor was taken from an adult woman who had mild COVID-19 (a few samples of this study predate the infection). The sample titles of this study are shuffled in the database, so cell type and time point are left out; the donor was told from shared clones. This receptor carries the CDR3 CASSVKQNNSPLHF. The nucleotide sequence is TGTGCCAGCAGTGTAAAACAGAATAATTCACCCCTCCACTTT.